This TCR beta chain came from a study of identical twins. TCRdb re-derived calls from the 5' RACE reads in MiXCR, one entry per CDR3 protein. The sample yields some 500,000 distinct CDR3 sequences, roughly a fifth seen once. About this clonotype: Antigen: not known.

The junction had 8 bases not matched to a gene; V was cut back by 6 bases and J by 3 bases. This CDR3 is 14 amino acids long. Germline CDR1 MNHEY, CDR2 SMNVEV (reference sequence). Points from the study as a whole: Rather than following the same donors, the conclusions depended on cross-sectional statistical analysis.

A further study also used this sample, focusing on T cells expressing NK-cell markers. From that second work: Dominant NKG2C+ clonotype frequencies of about 1.0-7.0% of CD8+ T cells were measured in more than five donors.

The material sequenced was CD4+ T cells sorted from blood. J is TRBJ2-7 and V is TRBV27; 7 bases are a match to TRBD1. This TCR came from a young woman in good health. Here the CDR3 reads CASSKGQGVYEQYF. CDR3 in DNA: TGTGCCAGCAGCAAGGGGCAGGGGGTCTACGAGCAGTACTTC.